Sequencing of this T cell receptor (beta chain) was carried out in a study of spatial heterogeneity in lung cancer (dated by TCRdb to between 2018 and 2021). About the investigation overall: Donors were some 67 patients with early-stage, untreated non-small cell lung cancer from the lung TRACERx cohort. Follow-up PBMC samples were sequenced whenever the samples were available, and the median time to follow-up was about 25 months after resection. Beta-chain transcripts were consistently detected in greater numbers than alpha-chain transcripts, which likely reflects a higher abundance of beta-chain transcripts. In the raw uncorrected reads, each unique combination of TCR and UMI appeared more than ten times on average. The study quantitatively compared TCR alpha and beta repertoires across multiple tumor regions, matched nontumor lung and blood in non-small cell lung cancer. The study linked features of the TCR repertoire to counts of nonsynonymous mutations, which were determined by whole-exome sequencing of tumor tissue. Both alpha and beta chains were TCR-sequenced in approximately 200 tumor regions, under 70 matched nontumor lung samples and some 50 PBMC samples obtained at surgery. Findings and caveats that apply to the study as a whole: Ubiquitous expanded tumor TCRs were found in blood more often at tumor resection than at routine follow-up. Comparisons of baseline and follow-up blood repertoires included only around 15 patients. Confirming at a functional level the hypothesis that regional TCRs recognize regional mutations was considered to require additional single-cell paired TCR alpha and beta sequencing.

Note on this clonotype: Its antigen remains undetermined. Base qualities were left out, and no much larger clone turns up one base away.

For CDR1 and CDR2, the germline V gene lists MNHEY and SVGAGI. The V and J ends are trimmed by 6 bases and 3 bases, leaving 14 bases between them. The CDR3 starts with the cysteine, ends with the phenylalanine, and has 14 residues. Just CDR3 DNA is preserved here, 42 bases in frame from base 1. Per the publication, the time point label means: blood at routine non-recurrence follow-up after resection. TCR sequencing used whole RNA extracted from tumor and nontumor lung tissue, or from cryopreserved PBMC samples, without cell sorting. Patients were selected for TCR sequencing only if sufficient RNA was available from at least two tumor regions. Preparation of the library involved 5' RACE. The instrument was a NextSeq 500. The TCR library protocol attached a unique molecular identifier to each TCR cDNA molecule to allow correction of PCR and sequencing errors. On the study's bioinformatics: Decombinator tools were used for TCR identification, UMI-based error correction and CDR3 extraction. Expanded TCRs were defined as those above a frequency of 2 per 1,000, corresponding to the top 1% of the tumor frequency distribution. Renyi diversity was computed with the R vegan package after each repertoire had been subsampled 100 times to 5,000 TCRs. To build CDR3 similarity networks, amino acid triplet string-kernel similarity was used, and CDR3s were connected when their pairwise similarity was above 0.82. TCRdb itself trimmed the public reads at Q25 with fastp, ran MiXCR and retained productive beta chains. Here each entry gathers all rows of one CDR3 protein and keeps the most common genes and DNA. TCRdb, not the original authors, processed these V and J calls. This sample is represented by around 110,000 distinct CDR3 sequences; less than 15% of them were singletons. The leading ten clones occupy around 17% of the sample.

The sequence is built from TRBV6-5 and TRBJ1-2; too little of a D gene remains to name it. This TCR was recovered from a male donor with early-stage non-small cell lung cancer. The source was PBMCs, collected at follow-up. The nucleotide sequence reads TGTGCCAGCAGACGCGGCGGGCAGGACTATGGCTACACCTTC. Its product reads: CASRRGGQDYGYTF.